Detailed here is one T cell receptor beta chain. Fulfillment of recently defined diagnostic criteria for definite or probable disease was shown by the patients with Susac syndrome. This specimen comes from a study of CD8 T cells in Susac syndrome. Study in general: Patients with Susac syndrome had blood drawn and were at that point therapy-naive, on corticosteroids, or on intravenous immunoglobulin alone.

RNA totalling about 0.5 to 1 ug underwent reverse transcription with random hexamers. TCRdb reprocessed the immunoSEQ multiplex PCR reads with MiXCR, giving one entry per CDR3 protein. In the table there are about 76,000 distinct CDR3 sequences, approximately 94% of which are singletons. Trimming took 2 bases from V and 7 from J; bases not matched to a gene: 5. The CDR3 extends over 15 amino acids. Germline V lookup: CDR1 SNHLY, CDR2 FYNNEI. The chain has TRBV2 and TRBJ1-2, with 12 bases identical to TRBD1. Sample: CD8+ T cells from PBMCs. The sequence came from a human donor with Susac syndrome. The CDR3 region has the DNA TGTGCCAGCAGTGAATGGGACAGGGGGCCGGGTGGCTACACCTTC. Protein: CASSEWDRGPGGYTF.